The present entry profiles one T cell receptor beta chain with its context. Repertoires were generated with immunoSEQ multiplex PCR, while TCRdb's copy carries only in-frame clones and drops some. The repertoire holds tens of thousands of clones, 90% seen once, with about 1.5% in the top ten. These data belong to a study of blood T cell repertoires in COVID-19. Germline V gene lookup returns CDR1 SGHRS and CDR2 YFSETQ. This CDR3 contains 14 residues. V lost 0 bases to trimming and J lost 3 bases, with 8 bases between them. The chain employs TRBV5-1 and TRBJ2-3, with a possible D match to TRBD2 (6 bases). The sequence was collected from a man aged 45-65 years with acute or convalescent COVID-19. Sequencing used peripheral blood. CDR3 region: CASSLASVTDTQYF. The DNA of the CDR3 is TGCGCCAGCAGCTTGGCTAGCGTGACAGATACGCAGTATTTT.